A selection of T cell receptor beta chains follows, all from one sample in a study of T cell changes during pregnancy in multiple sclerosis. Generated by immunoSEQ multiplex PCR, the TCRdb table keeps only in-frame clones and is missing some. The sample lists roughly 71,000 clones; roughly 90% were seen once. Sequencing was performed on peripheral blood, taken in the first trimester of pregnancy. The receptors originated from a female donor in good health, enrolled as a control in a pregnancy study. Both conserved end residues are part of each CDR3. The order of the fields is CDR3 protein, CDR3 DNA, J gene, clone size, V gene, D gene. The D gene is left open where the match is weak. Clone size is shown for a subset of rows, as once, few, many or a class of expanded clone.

CASSSVHYEQYF	TGTGCCAGCAGTTCCGTACACTACGAGCAGTACTTC	TRBJ2-7	NA	TRBV28	NA
CASSRGQSTSGNTIYF	TGCGCCAGCAGCAGGGGACAGTCAACTTCTGGAAACACCATATATTTT	TRBJ1-3	NA	TRBV5-1	TRBD1
CASHIVRGGTQYF	TGTGCCAGCCACATAGTGAGGGGAGGTACGCAGTATTTT	TRBJ2-3	few	TRBV6-5	NA
CASSEGGRVGETQYF	TGTGCCAGCAGTGAGGGGGGGCGAGTCGGAGAGACCCAGTACTTC	TRBJ2-5	NA	TRBV2	NA
CASSFPGESYEQYF	TGTGCCAGCAGCTTCCCAGGGGAGTCCTACGAGCAGTACTTC	TRBJ2-7	once	TRBV7-9	NA
CASSFAGELGEQFF	TGTGCCAGCAGTTTTGCAGGGGAGTTAGGTGAGCAGTTCTTC	TRBJ2-1	NA	TRBV28	NA
CASSLSSFSSYNEQFF	TGTGCCAGCAGTTTATCGTCCTTTAGCTCCTACAATGAGCAGTTCTTC	TRBJ2-1	NA	TRBV27	NA
CASSSSGGYNEQFF	TGCGCCAGCAGCTCCTCCGGGGGCTACAATGAGCAGTTCTTC	TRBJ2-1	NA	TRBV5-1	NA
CATSRDAGSGNTIYF	TGTGCCACCAGCAGAGATGCGGGTTCTGGAAACACCATATATTTT	TRBJ1-3	NA	TRBV15	NA
CSVRDSPYEQYF	TGCAGCGTCCGGGACTCTCCGTACGAGCAGTACTTC	TRBJ2-7	NA	TRBV29-1	NA
CASSLTAGRYNEQFF	TGTGCCAGCAGCTTAACGGCCGGGAGATACAATGAGCAGTTCTTC	TRBJ2-1	NA	TRBV7-9	NA
CASSQGAGNNEQFF	TGTGCCAGCAGCCAGGGGGCGGGAAACAATGAGCAGTTCTTC	TRBJ2-1	many	TRBV11-3	TRBD1
CASSLDPRNYEQYF	TGTGCCAGCAGCTTAGACCCTAGGAACTACGAGCAGTACTTC	TRBJ2-7	NA	TRBV7-2	NA
CASSEAGTGSLIGNTIYF	TGTGCCAGCAGTGAGGCCGGGACAGGATCCTTAATTGGAAACACCATATATTTT	TRBJ1-3	NA	TRBV25-1	TRBD1
CATSRDRAGVSTQYF	TGTGCCACCAGCAGAGATCGAGCGGGAGTAAGTACGCAGTATTTT	TRBJ2-3	NA	TRBV15	TRBD2
CASSLPPGDHYGYTF	TGCGCCAGCAGCTTACCTCCAGGGGATCACTATGGCTACACCTTC	TRBJ1-2	NA	TRBV5-1	NA
CASSISGRALGNQETQYF	TGTGCCAGCAGCATAAGCGGGAGGGCCCTCGGGAACCAAGAGACCCAGTACTTC	TRBJ2-5	once	TRBV5-4	TRBD2
CAWSQGLADTDTQYF	TGTGCCTGGAGTCAAGGACTAGCGGATACAGATACGCAGTATTTT	TRBJ2-3	NA	TRBV30	TRBD2
CASSSRQGAGELFF	TGTGCCAGCAGCTCGAGACAGGGGGCCGGGGAGCTGTTTTTT	TRBJ2-2	NA	TRBV7-9	TRBD1
CASTHRATNEKLFF	TGTGCCAGTACCCACAGAGCAACTAATGAAAAACTGTTTTTT	TRBJ1-4	NA	TRBV19	NA
CASSPPERTQYF	TGTGCCAGCTCACCACCCGAGAGAACGCAGTATTTT	TRBJ2-3	NA	TRBV18	NA
CASSTYSGGMTEAFF	TGTGCCAGCAGTACCTATTCAGGGGGCATGACTGAAGCTTTCTTT	TRBJ1-1	NA	TRBV28	TRBD1
CAWSSYGSFNGYTF	TGTGCCTGGAGTTCCTACGGTTCATTTAATGGCTACACCTTC	TRBJ1-2	NA	TRBV30	NA
CASSEYYLAGGYEQFF	TGTGCCAGCAGTGAATATTATCTAGCGGGAGGATATGAGCAGTTCTTC	TRBJ2-1	NA	TRBV25-1	TRBD2
CASSGQGWVSYEQYF	TGTGCCAGCAGTGGACAGGGCTGGGTCTCCTACGAGCAGTACTTC	TRBJ2-7	many	TRBV28	TRBD1
CASSSMGGGRASYNEQFF	TGTGCCAGCAGCTCAATGGGGGGCGGGAGGGCCTCCTACAATGAGCAGTTCTTC	TRBJ2-1	NA	TRBV7-9	TRBD2
CASQDRGPETQYF	TGTGCCAGCCAGGACAGGGGGCCGGAGACCCAGTACTTC	TRBJ2-5	NA	TRBV28	TRBD1
CASRIQERESDTQYF	TGTGCCAGCAGAATCCAAGAGCGGGAATCAGATACGCAGTATTTT	TRBJ2-3	once	TRBV6-6	TRBD2
CASSITAGTGSLEQFF	TGTGCCAGTAGTATAACCGCCGGGACAGGGTCCCTTGAGCAGTTCTTC	TRBJ2-1	NA	TRBV19	TRBD1
CASSLGQTELKAFF	TGTGCCAGCAGCTTGGGACAGACTGAACTGAAAGCTTTCTTT	TRBJ1-1	NA	TRBV5-6	NA
CASSKQGSGANVLTF	TGTGCCAGCAGTAAACAGGGGTCTGGGGCCAACGTCCTGACTTTC	TRBJ2-6	NA	TRBV28	TRBD1
CASSVSSSSYNEQFF	TGTGCCAGCAGCGTGAGCTCAAGCTCCTACAATGAGCAGTTCTTC	TRBJ2-1	NA	TRBV7-2	NA
CASDGQGNTEAFF	TGTGCCAGCGATGGACAGGGGAACACTGAAGCTTTCTTT	TRBJ1-1	NA	TRBV2	TRBD1
CASSELRQGSGYTF	TGTGCCAGCAGTGAACTTCGACAGGGCAGTGGCTACACCTTC	TRBJ1-2	NA	TRBV2	TRBD1
CASSRLREFESTDTQYF	TGTGCCAGCAGCCGCCTACGGGAGTTCGAAAGCACAGATACGCAGTATTTT	TRBJ2-3	NA	TRBV5-4	NA
CSVEVVGQGTNTGELFF	TGCAGCGTTGAAGTGGTGGGACAGGGGACTAACACCGGGGAGCTGTTTTTT	TRBJ2-2	NA	TRBV29-1	TRBD1
CASSSTRTPSNQPQHF	TGTGCCAGCTCATCAACCCGGACACCTAGCAATCAGCCCCAGCATTTT	TRBJ1-5	NA	TRBV18	NA
CATLLAGSTDTQYF	TGTGCCACCCTACTAGCGGGGAGCACAGATACGCAGTATTTT	TRBJ2-3	NA	TRBV6-6	TRBD2
CASSSPTSGRAWEQYF	TGTGCCAGCAGCTCCCCGACTAGCGGGAGGGCCTGGGAGCAGTACTTC	TRBJ2-7	NA	TRBV7-8	TRBD2
CASSLGLAGVKFEQFF	TGCGCCAGCAGCTTGGGGTTAGCGGGAGTTAAGTTCGAGCAGTTCTTC	TRBJ2-1	once	TRBV5-1	TRBD2
CASSLLSGYEQYF	TGTGCCAGCAGCTTATTGAGCGGCTACGAGCAGTACTTC	TRBJ2-7	NA	TRBV11-1	NA
CASSEFQGGFEQFF	TGTGCCAGCAGTGAATTTCAGGGTGGGTTTGAGCAGTTCTTC	TRBJ2-1	once	TRBV6-1	NA
CASTVGPAGTEAFF	TGTGCCAGCACCGTCGGTCCAGCAGGCACTGAAGCTTTCTTT	TRBJ1-1	NA	TRBV27	NA
CASSLAGGPPDTQYF	TGCGCCAGCAGCTTAGCGGGAGGGCCCCCAGATACGCAGTATTTT	TRBJ2-3	NA	TRBV5-1	TRBD2
CSAKSQETQYF	TGCAGTGCTAAGAGCCAAGAGACCCAGTACTTC	TRBJ2-5	NA	TRBV20-1	NA
CASSLSGAGDIQYF	TGCGCCAGCAGCCTATCAGGGGCCGGGGACATTCAGTACTTC	TRBJ2-4	NA	TRBV5-1	NA
CASSVLAGASNEQFF	TGTGCCAGCAGTGTACTAGCGGGAGCCTCCAATGAGCAGTTCTTC	TRBJ2-1	NA	TRBV28	TRBD2
CSTRHLDTQYF	TGCAGTACCAGACACTTAGATACGCAGTATTTT	TRBJ2-3	NA	TRBV20-1	NA
CASSDSRAGVITDTQYF	TGTGCCAGCAGTGATTCTCGCGCAGGGGTAATCACAGATACGCAGTATTTT	TRBJ2-3	NA	TRBV25-1	NA
CASSQDRGSGQPQHF	TGTGCCAGCAGCCAAGATCGGGGGTCGGGGCAGCCCCAGCATTTT	TRBJ1-5	few	TRBV4-2	NA
CASSRAGTSGGNEQFF	TGCGCCAGCAGCCGCGCCGGGACTAGCGGGGGCAATGAGCAGTTCTTC	TRBJ2-1	NA	TRBV4-1	TRBD2
CAANRGTEAFF	TGTGCCGCGAACAGGGGCACTGAAGCTTTCTTT	TRBJ1-1	NA	TRBV6-5	TRBD1
CASSYGGGDNEQFF	TGCGCCAGCAGCTACGGGGGGGGCGACAATGAGCAGTTCTTC	TRBJ2-1	NA	TRBV5-1	TRBD2
CASRGQGNTIYF	TGTGCCAGCAGGGGACAGGGGAACACCATATATTTT	TRBJ1-3	NA	TRBV6-1	TRBD1
CASSQVGGYEQFF	TGTGCCAGCAGCCAAGTAGGGGGATATGAGCAGTTCTTC	TRBJ2-1	NA	TRBV28	NA
CASSQAGTSGTFPQETQYF	TGCGCCAGCAGCCAAGCAGGGACTAGCGGGACCTTCCCCCAAGAGACCCAGTACTTC	TRBJ2-5	NA	TRBV4-1	TRBD2
CASSIQGREQYF	TGTGCCAGCAGCATACAAGGGAGGGAGCAGTACTTC	TRBJ2-7	NA	TRBV7-2	NA
CASSLGVGMTYEQYF	TGTGCCAGCAGTTTGGGAGTAGGAATGACCTACGAGCAGTACTTC	TRBJ2-7	NA	TRBV27	NA
CASRWTGTSNWNEQFF	TGCGCCAGCCGTTGGACCGGGACTAGCAACTGGAATGAGCAGTTCTTC	TRBJ2-1	NA	TRBV5-1	TRBD2